These T cell receptor beta chains were read from a single sample in a study of cytomegalovirus exposure and HLA in healthy donors. Method: immunoSEQ multiplex PCR; TCRdb's copy keeps in-frame clones and lacks some. The sample lists some 120,000 clones; 77% were seen once. The specimen sequenced was PBMCs. The receptor set was obtained from a man between 35 and 55 years old in good health and CMV-seropositive. Both conserved end residues are part of each CDR3. A D gene is named only where the DNA matches it firmly. Only part of the rows carry a size: once, few, many, or a class if the clone is expanded.

clone size,V gene,D gene,J gene,CDR3 length,CDR3 protein,CDR3 DNA
-,TRBV9,TRBD1,TRBJ1-1,15,CASSVGGQGFTEAFF,TGTGCCAGCAGCGTAGGGGGACAGGGGTTCACTGAAGCTTTCTTT
-,TRBV4-3,TRBD1,TRBJ1-1,13,CASSRTGRTEAFF,TGCGCCAGCAGCCGGACAGGGAGGACTGAAGCTTTCTTT
-,TRBV9,-,TRBJ2-5,15,CASSADTSYQETQYF,TGTGCCAGCAGCGCGGACACCTCCTACCAAGAGACCCAGTACTTC
-,TRBV6-1,-,TRBJ2-1,14,CASSEPPQYNEQFF,TGTGCCAGCAGTGAACCCCCCCAATACAATGAGCAGTTCTTC
-,TRBV19,-,TRBJ2-3,10,CASEADTQYF,TGTGCCAGTGAGGCAGATACGCAGTATTTT
-,TRBV6-1,-,TRBJ2-5,13,CASSVPGPETQYF,TGTGCCAGCAGTGTACCGGGTCCAGAGACCCAGTACTTC
once,TRBV28,TRBD1,TRBJ1-5,15,CASSSRDRGNQPQHF,TGTGCCAGCAGTTCCCGGGACAGAGGCAATCAGCCCCAGCATTTT
few,TRBV11-1,TRBD2,TRBJ2-2,16,CASSTPREANTGELFF,TGTGCCAGCAGCACGCCCCGGGAGGCGAACACCGGGGAGCTGTTTTTT
-,TRBV7-2,-,TRBJ2-7,14,CASRPGLAIYEQYF,TGTGCCAGCAGGCCGGGACTGGCAATTTACGAGCAGTACTTC
-,TRBV5-8,TRBD1,TRBJ2-3,14,CASSPDRDTDTQYF,TGTGCCAGCAGCCCTGACAGGGATACAGATACGCAGTATTTT
-,TRBV28,TRBD1,TRBJ1-5,15,CASTLGDRGFQPQHF,TGTGCCAGCACGCTAGGGGACAGGGGTTTTCAGCCCCAGCATTTT
-,TRBV4-1,-,TRBJ2-5,16,CASSPYQDSIRETQYF,TGCGCCAGCAGCCCCTACCAGGACTCGATAAGAGAGACCCAGTACTTC
-,TRBV7-2,-,TRBJ1-6,17,CASSFQVSGSYNSPLHF,TGTGCCAGCAGCTTTCAGGTCTCTGGCTCCTATAATTCACCCCTCCACTTT
-,TRBV19,TRBD1,TRBJ2-2,14,CASSNRGSTGELFF,TGTGCCAGTAGTAACAGGGGGTCCACCGGGGAGCTGTTTTTT
-,TRBV5-8,-,TRBJ2-3,13,CASSLQGGDTQYF,TGCGCCAGCAGCTTACAAGGGGGAGATACGCAGTATTTT
-,TRBV4-3,-,TRBJ1-2,15,CASSQDYTGNYGHTF,TGCGCCAGCAGCCAAGATTATACAGGAAACTATGGCCACACCTTC
-,TRBV7-2,TRBD1,TRBJ1-1,14,CASSLSRGDTEAFF,TGTGCCAGCAGCTTAAGCAGGGGGGACACTGAAGCTTTCTTT
-,TRBV7-5,-,TRBJ2-7,15,CARSFLFRDNYEQYF,TGTGCCAGAAGCTTCCTTTTTAGGGACAACTACGAGCAGTACTTC
-,TRBV18,-,TRBJ2-3,12,CASSPRSDTQYF,TGTGCCAGCTCACCACGTAGCGATACGCAGTATTTT
-,TRBV19,TRBD1,TRBJ1-4,16,CASSKGAAATNEKLFF,TGTGCCAGTAGTAAGGGGGCAGCGGCAACTAATGAAAAACTGTTTTTT
-,TRBV6-5,TRBD1,TRBJ1-6,16,CASSYGSTGGNSPLHF,TGTGCCAGCAGTTACGGATCAACAGGGGGCAATTCACCCCTCCACTTT
-,TRBV13,TRBD1,TRBJ1-2,14,CASSQNRGRYGYTF,TGTGCCAGCAGTCAAAACAGGGGAAGGTATGGCTACACCTTC
-,TRBV7-3,TRBD2,TRBJ2-3,16,CASSPSVASGGRTQYF,TGTGCCAGCAGCCCAAGCGTGGCTAGCGGGGGGAGGACGCAGTATTTT
-,TRBV18,TRBD1,TRBJ2-3,13,CASSRSTGEGQYF,TGTGCCAGCTCACGATCGACAGGGGAAGGGCAGTATTTT
-,TRBV7-6,TRBD2,TRBJ2-1,15,CASSYTSGGGNEQFF,TGTGCCAGCAGCTATACTAGCGGGGGAGGGAATGAGCAGTTCTTC
-,TRBV19,-,TRBJ1-1,14,CASSNQGMNTEAFF,TGTGCCAGTAGTAATCAGGGCATGAACACTGAAGCTTTCTTT
-,TRBV25-1,TRBD1,TRBJ2-1,16,CASRGKGQGSYNEQFF,TGTGCCAGCAGGGGGAAGGGACAGGGGAGCTACAATGAGCAGTTCTTC
-,TRBV4-1,TRBD2,TRBJ2-4,18,CASSQGLAGGLAKNIQYF,TGCGCCAGCAGCCAAGGACTAGCGGGGGGACTAGCCAAAAACATTCAGTACTTC
once,TRBV7-9,-,TRBJ2-2,15,CSSSLVGINTGELFF,TGTTCCAGCAGCTTAGTCGGGATAAACACCGGGGAGCTGTTTTTT
once,TRBV4-1,TRBD1,TRBJ2-3,15,CASSFRQGSTDTQYF,TGCGCCAGCAGCTTCCGACAGGGCAGCACAGATACGCAGTATTTT
-,TRBV11-3,TRBD2,TRBJ2-1,17,CASSFRGTSGGYNEQFF,TGTGCCAGCAGCTTCCGCGGGACTAGCGGGGGTTACAATGAGCAGTTCTTC
-,TRBV7-3,TRBD1,TRBJ1-6,16,CASSLGSGQLNSPLHF,TGTGCCAGCAGTCTAGGGTCGGGACAGCTTAATTCACCCCTCCACTTT
-,TRBV28,TRBD1,TRBJ2-5,14,CASSLALLGQGMYF,TGTGCCAGCAGTTTAGCCCTCTTGGGACAGGGTATGTACTTC
-,TRBV4-1,TRBD1,TRBJ1-4,16,CASRTDRTGRNEKLFF,TGCGCCAGCAGGACCGACCGGACAGGGCGGAATGAAAAACTGTTTTTT
-,TRBV28,-,TRBJ2-7,12,CASKGRVYEQYF,TGTGCCAGCAAGGGCAGGGTCTACGAGCAGTACTTC
-,TRBV18,-,TRBJ2-1,12,CASSGLQGEQFF,TGTGCCAGCTCCGGCCTCCAGGGTGAGCAGTTCTTC
hyperexpanded,TRBV6-5,TRBD2,TRBJ2-7,15,CASSYGLGLAYEQYF,TGTGCCAGCAGTTACGGTCTGGGACTAGCTTACGAGCAGTACTTC
-,TRBV7-9,TRBD2,TRBJ2-3,18,CASSLSRLAGAVTDTQYF,TGTGCCAGCAGCTTATCCCGACTAGCGGGGGCAGTCACAGATACGCAGTATTTT
-,TRBV2,TRBD2,TRBJ2-3,20,CASSERPSGDDLISTDTQYF,TGTGCCAGCAGTGAAAGGCCTAGCGGAGACGACCTAATTAGCACAGATACGCAGTATTTT
-,TRBV7-8,-,TRBJ2-5,14,CASSLVGAGETQYF,TGTGCCAGCAGCTTAGTTGGGGCGGGGGAGACCCAGTACTTC
-,TRBV27,TRBD1,TRBJ2-7,17,CASRNLGQGVYTYEQYF,TGTGCCAGCAGAAATTTGGGACAGGGGGTTTATACCTACGAGCAGTACTTC
few,TRBV7-9,-,TRBJ1-1,14,CASSLAGGGTEAFF,TGTGCCAGCAGCTTGGCCGGGGGTGGCACTGAAGCTTTCTTT
few,TRBV7-9,TRBD1,TRBJ2-1,16,CASSGGTGNDRNEQFF,TGTGCCAGCAGCGGGGGGACAGGGAATGATAGGAATGAGCAGTTCTTC
-,TRBV14,-,TRBJ2-3,15,CASSRGGIFTDTQYF,TGTGCCAGCAGCCGTGGGGGGATTTTCACAGATACGCAGTATTTT
-,TRBV5-1,-,TRBJ2-1,14,CASSLGHSYNEQFF,TGCGCCAGCAGCTTGGGACACTCCTACAATGAGCAGTTCTTC
once,TRBV7-8,-,TRBJ1-2,15,CASSSRADPNYGYTF,TGTGCCAGCAGCTCGCGGGCGGACCCGAACTATGGCTACACCTTC
-,TRBV6-1,-,TRBJ1-1,15,CASSAHTPGRAEAFF,TGTGCCAGCAGTGCCCATACCCCCGGGAGGGCTGAAGCTTTCTTT
-,TRBV2,TRBD1,TRBJ2-7,15,CASSERRDRTYEQYF,TGTGCCAGCAGTGAACGCCGGGACAGAACCTACGAGCAGTACTTC
-,TRBV28,-,TRBJ2-7,14,CASRAFGSSYEQYF,TGTGCCAGCAGGGCCTTCGGGTCTAGCTACGAGCAGTACTTC
-,TRBV7-9,TRBD1,TRBJ2-7,14,CASSLAATGNEQYF,TGTGCCAGCAGCTTAGCTGCGACAGGGAACGAGCAGTACTTC
-,TRBV28,-,TRBJ2-7,12,CASSWGVYEQYF,TGTGCCAGCAGTTGGGGGGTCTACGAGCAGTACTTC
-,TRBV19,-,TRBJ2-1,14,CASQKGGDYNEQFF,TGTGCCTCCCAAAAGGGGGGGGACTACAATGAGCAGTTCTTC